The present T cell receptor beta chain was sequenced within a study of T cell responses to AZD1222 COVID-19 vaccine. Overall study findings and caveats: A rise in Spike-specific TCR breadth and depth followed two AZD1222 doses. Clonal diversity was possibly underestimated; the donors were predominantly white British and more often female. At 160-218 and 743-854, vaccine-associated CD4 TCRs were dominant, and they spanned spike.

The CDR3 is made up of 15 amino acids. For this clone: Its matching antigen is unknown.

Libraries were prepared by immunoSEQ multiplex PCR; TCRdb keeps only in-frame clonotypes and omits some of them. The repertoire holds 150,000 to 200,000 clones, with 70% to 90% as singletons. Specimen: peripheral blood, collected on day 0 of AZD1222 vaccination. This TCR was recovered from an adult in good health. This sequence joins TRBV21-1 and TRBJ1-1. TRBV21-1 counts as a pseudogene. The chain's CDR3 is CASSKPGRAATEAFF. As DNA, the CDR3 is TGTGCCAGCAGCAAACCGGGTAGGGCCGCGACTGAAGCTTTCTTT.